One and the same sample provided the 23 T cell receptor beta chains below, sequenced in a study of vaccination and CD4 T cells after COVID-19. These TCRs' antigens remain unknown. CD4+ T cells that had been cultured provided DNA sequenced with the Oncomine TCR Beta short-read assay. TCRdb used MiXCR to reprocess the PCR reads, holding one entry per CDR3 protein. The data contain some 18,000 distinct CDR3 sequences, less than 85% of them seen just once; the ten biggest clones take up less than 7%. Treatment defined: roughly nine-day PBMC culture with coronavirus spike peptide pools or control peptides (ViraFEST assay). The sequenced sample was CD4+ T cells from blood, cultured in vitro. Receptor source: a human donor who had recovered from COVID-19.

This clonotype was seen a handful of times. The rearrangement links TRBV12-3 or TRBV12-4 to TRBJ2-5; D is unresolved. The CDR3 length is 11 residues. The V end lost 2 bases, the J end lost 9 bases, and 7 bases lay between the germline ends. The CDR3 here is CASSLTGSQYF. Written as DNA, the CDR3 is TGTGCCAGCAGTTTAACCGGATCCCAGTACTTC.

The chain links TRBV6-1 to TRBJ2-3; 7 bases map to TRBD1. Germline CDR1 is MNHNS and CDR2 is SASEGT. With V trimmed by 2 bases and J by 1 base, 12 bases remained unmatched. This CDR3 is built from 18 residues. The CDR3 DNA sequence: TGTGCCAGCAGTGAAAGGGTGCGACAGGGAATCCGCACAGATACGCAGTATTTT. Translation: CASSERVRQGIRTDTQYF.

Worth noting for this clonotype: The junction departs from germline at one end; a sequencing error may be responsible. V and J are TRBV7-9 and TRBJ1-1; D is possibly TRBD1 (5 bases). Germline CDR1 reads SEHNR; CDR2 reads FQNEAQ (reference sequence). This CDR3 has 17 residues. Here the CDR3 DNA reads TGTGCCAGCAGCTTAGCCCTGTTTGGTGTTTCCGGAACGGGACTTACGTTT. This encodes CASSLALFGVSGTGLTF.

This chain connects TRBV20-1 to TRBJ1-2; D is unresolved. Germline-derived CDR1 and CDR2 are DFQATT and SNEGSKA (reference sequence). The CDR3 has 12 residues. V lost 6 bases and J 0 bases, leaving 8 bases between the germline ends. CDR3 region: CSALTPNYGYTF. The CDR3 nucleotides are TGCAGTGCCCTAACCCCTAACTATGGCTACACCTTC.

This clonotype is large within its sample. The J gene is TRBJ1-1, the V gene TRBV7-2, with 11 bases matching TRBD1. The CDR3 spans 21 residues. Per the germline V gene, CDR1 is SGHTA and CDR2 is FQGNSA. The V segment lost 0 bases and the J segment 0 bases; nucleotides outside the gene matches: 15. Written as DNA, the CDR3 is TGTGCCAGCAGCTTAGCCTGGTGGGGGACAGGGGGAAAGAAGGTGAACACTGAAGCTTTCTTT. This encodes CASSLAWWGTGGKKVNTEAFF. Full variable domain (remainder filled in from reference TRBV7-2 and TRBJ1-1): GAGVSQSPSNKVTEKGKDVELRCDPISGHTALYWYRQSLGQGLEFLIYFQGNSAPDKSGLPSDRFSAERTGGSVSTLTIQRTQQEDSAVYLCASSLAWWGTGGKKVNTEAFFGQGTRLTVV.

Only a few counts were recorded for this clonotype. The gene calls are TRBV7-9 and TRBJ1-6; TRBD1 agrees at 7 bases. CDR3 length: 15 amino acids. Germline CDR1 SEHNR, CDR2 FQNEAQ (reference sequence). V gave up 4 bases and J gave up 7 bases; unmatched junction bases: 7. The CDR3: CASSSFRQGNSPLHF. CDR3 bases: TGTGCCAGCAGCTCATTTAGACAGGGAAATTCACCCCTCCACTTT.

The chain is built from TRBV7-2 and TRBJ2-7; D remains unclear. The CDR3 contains 12 residues. V lost 3 bases, J lost 12 bases, and 15 bases lay in between. CDR1 is SGHTA, CDR2 FQGNSA, per germline. As DNA, the CDR3 is TGTGCCAGCAGCTTCGGCATTGGCCGGCTGTACTTC. Its protein product is CASSFGIGRLYF.

This clonotype has only one observation. This chain connects TRBV19 to TRBJ2-5; tentatively, D is TRBD2 (6 bases). The germline gives CDR1 LNHDA, CDR2 SQIVND (reference sequence). This CDR3 spans 17 amino acids. Between the trimmed V and J ends, which lost 6 bases and 2 bases, there was a span of 22 bases. The CDR3 nucleotides are TGTGCCAGTAGCCCACTGAGAGGGACTCCCACACAAGAGACCCAGTACTTC. Translation gives CASSPLRGTPTQETQYF.

This clonotype turned up a few times. V gene TRBV6-1 combines with J gene TRBJ2-5; TRBD2 matches 8 bases. CDR3 length: 17 amino acids. Germline CDR1 is MNHNS and CDR2 is SASEGT. Trimming removed 6 bases from V and 4 bases from J; junction bases left unmatched: 16. The CDR3 here is CASSPRSGGVYRETQYF. DNA for the CDR3: TGTGCCAGCAGCCCCAGGTCGGGGGGGGTTTATCGAGAGACCCAGTACTTC.

V is TRBV24-1 and J is TRBJ2-1; D is possibly TRBD1 or TRBD2 (5 bases each). The CDR3 totals 15 residues. The V gene lost 4 bases and the J gene lost 3 bases, with 12 bases spanning the gap. Per the germline V gene, CDR1 is KGHDR and CDR2 is SFDVKD. CDR3: CATSDPVGVYNEQFF. CDR3 nucleotides: TGTGCCACCAGTGACCCCGTGGGGGTCTACAATGAGCAGTTCTTC.

Comment on this clonotype: The junction shows a germline mismatch at one end, possibly a read error. The chain's CDR3 is CASRLGGRLNEKLFF. The CDR3 coding sequence is TGTGCCAGCAGATTAGGGGGACGGCTTAATGAAAAACTGTTTTTT. The chain recombines TRBV7-2 with TRBJ1-4, with D possibly TRBD1 on 6 matching bases. CDR3 size: 15 residues. The V gene's germline CDR1 is SGHTA and CDR2 FQGNSA.

CDR3 DNA: TGTGCCAGCAGCCCACTAGTGACGTCCGGGGAGCTGTTTTTT. Protein: CASSPLVTSGELFF. The V and J genes are TRBV7-8 and TRBJ2-2; D possibly corresponds to TRBD2 (5 bases). This CDR3 spans 14 amino acids. Trimming took off 5 bases at V and 6 bases at J, with 13 bases between the two ends. Germline CDR1 SGHVS, CDR2 FQNEAQ. The whole variable domain, remainder taken from reference TRBV7-8 and TRBJ2-2, is GAGVSQSPRYKVAKRGQDVALRCDPISGHVSLFWYQQALGQGPEFLTYFQNEAQLDKSGLPSDRFFAERPEGSVSTLKIQRTQQEDSAVYLCASSPLVTSGELFFGEGSRLTVL.

This clonotype was observed a handful of times. The chain employs TRBV6-5 and TRBJ2-5, with D possibly matching TRBD2 (5 bases). The germline CDR1 and CDR2 sequences are MNHEY and SVGAGI. This CDR3 region has 12 residues. Trimming cost V 4 bases and J 5 bases, with 8 bases left between them. The CDR3 DNA is TGTGCCAGCAGTTCTGGCGGGGAGACCCAGTACTTC. Residues: CASSSGGETQYF.

The chain couples TRBV6-2 or TRBV6-3 to TRBJ1-2; possibly TRBD1 for D (6 bases). The CDR3 runs to 16 residues. Looked up from germline, CDR1 is MNHEY and CDR2 is SVGEGT. Trimming shortened V by 9 bases and J by 1 base, and 21 bases separated the two germline ends. CDR3 loop: CASKHGQRSNNYGYTF. CDR3 DNA: TGTGCCAGTAAACATGGACAGAGAAGTAATAACTATGGCTACACCTTC.

The chain recombines TRBV20-1 with TRBJ1-6; the match to TRBD1 covers 7 bases. Germline V CDR1 and CDR2: DFQATT, SNEGSKA (reference sequence). This CDR3 region has 16 residues. V lost 1 base, J lost 4 bases, and 7 bases stayed unmatched. The CDR3 region is CSARVLGQQYNSPLHF. CDR3 coding DNA: TGCAGTGCTAGAGTTTTGGGACAGCAATATAATTCACCCCTCCACTTT.

This chain uses TRBV7-3 with TRBJ2-7, with unresolved D. There are 12 residues in the CDR3. The germline V and J ends were trimmed by 5 bases and 7 bases, with 12 bases remaining between them. Germline CDR1 is SGHTA and CDR2 is FQGTGA. The CDR3: CASSPRVGEQYF. DNA of the CDR3: TGTGCCAGCAGCCCCCGTGTCGGGGAGCAGTACTTC. The full variable domain, rest sourced from reference TRBV7-3 and TRBJ2-7, is GAGVSQTPSNKVTEKGKYVELRCDPISGHTALYWYRQSLGQGPEFLIYFQGTGAADDSGLPNDRFFAVRPEGSVSTLKIQRTERGDSAVYLCASSPRVGEQYFGPGTRLTVT.

V and J are TRBV6-2 or TRBV6-3 and TRBJ2-3, with 7 bases matching TRBD1. V shed 6 bases and J 0 bases; nucleotides not matched to a gene: 9. The CDR3 runs 16 residues. The V gene's germline CDR1 is MNHEY and CDR2 SVGEGT. The CDR3 loop is CASRDGTAHSTDTQYF. The CDR3 nucleotides are TGTGCCAGCAGGGACGGGACAGCCCATAGCACAGATACGCAGTATTTT.

The gene calls are TRBV24-1 and TRBJ2-5; a weak D match, TRBD1 (5 bases). This CDR3 comprises 13 residues. Germline lookup yields CDR1 KGHDR and CDR2 SFDVKD. V lost 10 bases, J lost 4 bases, and 15 bases lay in between. CDR3 residues: CATSQAAAETQYF. CDR3 DNA: TGTGCCACTTCACAGGCGGCGGCAGAGACCCAGTACTTC.

CDR3 loop: CASRDEEACDNEQFF. As DNA, the CDR3 is TGTGCCAGCAGGGACGAGGAGGCATGCGACAATGAGCAGTTCTTC. The chain joins TRBV6-4 to TRBJ2-1; D may be TRBD2 (5 bases). CDR3 length: 15 amino acids. The V end was cut by 6 bases, the J end by 5 bases, with 17 bases between. Germline V gives CDR1 MRHNA, CDR2 SNTAGT.

The sample holds a few counts of this clonotype. This chain links TRBV6-2 or TRBV6-3 with TRBJ1-5, with a tentative D call TRBD1 (6 bases). CDR1 and CDR2 (germline): MNHEY, SVGEGT. The CDR3 extends over 15 amino acids. V lost 7 bases, J lost 7 bases, and 20 bases lay in between. The CDR3 sequence: CASNIRGGPRQPQHF. The CDR3 nucleotides read TGTGCCAGCAACATAAGGGGGGGGCCGCGACAGCCCCAGCATTTT.

The V call is TRBV19, the J call TRBJ2-7; 7 nucleotides align to TRBD2. The germline V gene encodes CDR1 LNHDA and CDR2 SQIVND (reference sequence). The ends lost 3 bases at V and 2 bases at J; junction bases unmatched: 4. The CDR3 is made up of 14 amino acids. In DNA form, the CDR3 reads TGTGCCAGTAGTATGGGGACTAAAACCTACGAGCAGTACTTC. Translation gives CASSMGTKTYEQYF. The whole variable domain, filled in from reference TRBV19 and TRBJ2-7, reads DGGITQSPKYLFRKEGQNVTLSCEQNLNHDAMYWYRQDPGQGLRLIYYSQIVNDFQKGDIAEGYSVSREKKESFPLTVTSAQKNPTAFYLCASSMGTKTYEQYFGPGTRLTVT.

The chain couples TRBV11-3 to TRBJ1-5; tentative D call: TRBD1 (6 bases). Germline V gene data show CDR1 as SGHNT and CDR2 as YENEEA. The CDR3 contains 16 residues. Trimming removed 4 bases from V and 0 bases from J, with 13 bases in between. The CDR3 loop reads CASSSARQVSNQPQHF. The CDR3 bases are TGTGCCAGCAGCTCCGCCAGACAGGTTAGCAATCAGCCCCAGCATTTT.

V usage is TRBV11-2 and J usage is TRBJ2-5; TRBD2 might be the D (7 bases). Germline V gene data show CDR1 as SGHAT and CDR2 as FQNNGV. The CDR3 is made up of 16 amino acids. Trimming took 2 bases from V and 1 from J, leaving 14 bases between them. The CDR3 loop is CASSLSEGGGQETQYF. CDR3 DNA: TGTGCCAGCAGCTTATCGGAGGGAGGGGGCCAAGAGACCCAGTACTTC.